The 22 T cell receptor beta chains below all came from one sample that was sequenced in a study of T cells in Graves' hyperthyroidism and ophthalmopathy. Researchers amplified the TCR beta CDR3 regions from RNA transcripts. The HTBI set primed first-round TCR CDR3 RT-PCR. One entry per CDR3 protein, called by TCRdb with MiXCR from the multiplex PCR reads. In the table there are hundreds of thousands of distinct CDR3 sequences, under 25% of which are singletons. The sequenced sample was blood. Receptors originate from a man aged 25 to 45 with Graves' ophthalmopathy.

There are a few counts of this clonotype. The chain recombines TRBV6-5 with TRBJ1-2, with D perhaps matching TRBD1 (6 bases). V lost 5 bases and J lost 4, with 14 bases in between. CDR3 length equals 14 residues. Germline V gene sequence: CDR1 MNHEY, CDR2 SVGAGI. The CDR3 sequence: CASSVNRVSYGYTF. The CDR3 DNA sequence: TGTGCCAGCAGTGTAAACAGGGTTAGCTATGGCTACACCTTC.

In this sample, this clonotype turned up many times. The chain links TRBV20-1 to TRBJ2-5, with TRBD1 as a possible D gene (6 bases). CDR3 length equals 14 residues. CDR1 and CDR2 (germline): DFQATT, SNEGSKA (reference sequence). The ends were cut back, 1 base at V and 5 bases at J, with 14 bases in the middle. CDR3: CSARGGLGQETQYF. DNA of the CDR3: TGCAGTGCTAGAGGGGGGCTGGGGCAGGAGACCCAGTACTTC.

The CDR3 region is CASSSKGGANEKLFF. The CDR3 nucleotides are TGTGCCAGCAGTTCGAAGGGGGGGGCTAATGAAAAACTGTTTTTT. The rearrangement links TRBV27 to TRBJ1-4; possibly TRBD1 for D (6 bases). V was pared by 4 bases and J by 3 bases, with 12 bases between. The germline V gene encodes CDR1 MNHEY and CDR2 SMNVEV (reference sequence). This CDR3 comprises 15 residues.

This clonotype was counted at least ten times. V and J are TRBV20-1 and TRBJ2-7, with a possible D match to TRBD2 (6 bases). CDR1 and CDR2 (germline): DFQATT, SNEGSKA (reference sequence). V was trimmed by 0 bases and J by 4 bases, leaving 13 bases between them. This CDR3 is built from 14 residues. The CDR3 reads CSARDLTRRYEQYF. The CDR3 region has the DNA TGCAGTGCTAGAGACCTGACTAGGAGGTACGAGCAGTACTTC.

Only a few counts were recorded for this clonotype. CDR3 in amino acids: CASRATSVGEQFF. For the CDR3, the DNA is TGTGCCAGCAGGGCAACTAGTGTAGGTGAGCAGTTCTTC. This chain uses TRBV6-2 or TRBV6-3 with TRBJ2-1; D is possibly TRBD2 (5 bases). The CDR3 consists of 13 residues. CDR1 is MNHEY and CDR2 is SVGEGT in the germline V gene. Trimming left V 6 bases short and J 9 bases short, with 15 bases between.

This clonotype turned up a few times. V usage is TRBV10-3 and J usage is TRBJ2-1; perhaps D is TRBD1 or TRBD2 (5 bases each). This CDR3 comprises 16 residues. Trimming pared 7 bases from V and 4 bases from J, leaving 20 bases between. Germline V gene lookup returns CDR1 ENHRY and CDR2 SYGVKD. CDR3 sequence reads: CAIKDVGPPRYNEQFF. For the CDR3, the DNA is TGTGCCATCAAAGACGTGGGACCACCTAGGTACAATGAGCAGTTCTTC.

The V gene is TRBV7-2, the J gene TRBJ2-3; TRBD2 agrees at 13 bases. V dropped 4 bases and J dropped 1; count of bases not matched to a gene: 14. Germline V gives CDR1 SGHTA, CDR2 FQGNSA. This CDR3 contains 20 residues. The CDR3 nucleotides are TGTGCCAGCAGCTCCCCGGGACTAGCGGGATCGAGGAGGGGCACAGATACGCAGTATTTT. Amino acids: CASSSPGLAGSRRGTDTQYF.

V gene TRBV10-3 combines with J gene TRBJ2-1; 9 bases are a match to TRBD2. The trim removed 10 bases at V and 7 bases at J, leaving 14 bases unmatched. Germline V gene data show CDR1 as ENHRY and CDR2 as SYGVKD. The CDR3 sequence is 15 residues long. In nucleotides, the CDR3 is TGTGCCAGCGCGATTAATAGCGGGAGTCGGAATGAGCAGTTCTTC. Protein: CASAINSGSRNEQFF.

This clonotype was observed a few times. This rearrangement joins TRBV6-1 to TRBJ2-1, with unresolved D. The V end lost 1 base, the J end lost 0 bases, and 7 bases lay between the germline ends. CDR1 and CDR2 (germline): MNHNS, SASEGT. CDR3 length: 15 residues. The CDR3 loop reads CASSEGEASYNEQFF. DNA for the CDR3: TGTGCCAGCAGTGAAGGTGAGGCCTCCTACAATGAGCAGTTCTTC.

This clonotype was found a few times. The chain couples TRBV5-5 to TRBJ2-2; D may be TRBD1 (5 bases). Germline V lookup: CDR1 SGHKS, CDR2 YYEKEE (reference sequence). Trimming cost V 5 bases and J 5 bases, with 10 bases left between them. This CDR3 comprises 13 residues. The CDR3 is CASSQTETGELFF. Written as DNA, the CDR3 is TGTGCCAGCAGTCAGACAGAAACCGGGGAGCTGTTTTTT. Full variable domain (remainder filled in from reference TRBV5-5 and TRBJ2-2): DAGVTQSPTHLIKTRGQQVTLRCSPISGHKSVSWYQQVLGQGPQFIFQYYEKEERGRGNFPDRFSARQFPNYSSELNVNALLLGDSALYLCASSQTETGELFFGEGSRLTVL.

This chain joins TRBV2 and TRBJ1-6, with a possible D match to TRBD1 (5 bases). CDR3 length: 17 amino acids. The germline V gene encodes CDR1 SNHLY and CDR2 FYNNEI. With 2 bases removed from V and 7 bases from J, the gap between germline ends came to 18 bases. CDR3 DNA sequence: TGTGCCAGCAGTGAAAGAAAACAGGCCGATAGGAATTCACCCCTCCACTTT. Protein product: CASSERKQADRNSPLHF.

The chain is built from TRBV6-2 or TRBV6-3 and TRBJ2-1, with 9 bases identical to TRBD2. Germline loops: CDR1 MNHEY, CDR2 SVGEGT. Germline trimming cut 2 bases from V and 2 bases from J; bases unmatched to any gene: 7. The CDR3 is 17 residues long. Written as DNA, the CDR3 is TGTGCCAGCAGTTACCACCTTCTAGCGGGACCCTACAATGAGCAGTTCTTC. Its protein product is CASSYHLLAGPYNEQFF.

This clonotype has at least ten counts. The genes are TRBV3-1 and TRBJ1-1; 10 bases match TRBD1. The V gene end was trimmed by 3 bases and the J gene end by 9 bases; junction bases not matched to a gene: 7. Germline CDR1 and CDR2: LGHDT and YNNKEL (reference sequence). The CDR3 runs to 14 residues. This CDR3 is CASSHSTGGRKAFF. CDR3 DNA: TGTGCCAGCAGCCATTCGACAGGGGGCAGAAAAGCTTTCTTT.

V is TRBV7-9 and J is TRBJ1-2, with D uncertain. This CDR3 spans 14 amino acids. The germline CDR1 and CDR2 sequences are SEHNR and FQNEAQ (reference sequence). The germline V and J ends were trimmed by 5 bases and 5 bases, with 15 bases remaining between them. The CDR3 coding sequence is TGTGCCAGCAGCCCCGCCCGGACCGGTTATGGCTACACCTTC. This gives the protein CASSPARTGYGYTF.

This rearrangement joins TRBV29-1 to TRBJ2-1; D remains unclear. Trimming took 2 bases from V and 4 from J, leaving 6 bases between them. The CDR3 consists of 12 residues. Germline-derived CDR1 and CDR2 are SQVTM and ANQGSEA. The CDR3 sequence is CSVEYPYNEQFF. CDR3 sequence (DNA): TGCAGCGTTGAATATCCGTACAATGAGCAGTTCTTC.

Only a few counts were recorded for this clonotype. The genes are TRBV20-1 and TRBJ2-3; D call uncertain. This CDR3 spans 12 amino acids. V lost 6 bases and J lost 2, with 9 bases in between. CDR1 and CDR2 (germline): DFQATT, SNEGSKA (reference sequence). CDR3 loop: CSAYHYTDTQYF. The CDR3 DNA reads TGCAGTGCCTACCATTACACAGATACGCAGTATTTT.

Only one count was recorded for this clonotype. This may arise from a read error, as a much more abundant clone is one base away. The chain couples TRBV28 to TRBJ1-1; 7 bases fit TRBD1. This CDR3 region has 14 residues. V gave up 11 bases and J gave up 1 base; unmatched junction bases: 10. Germline V gives CDR1 MDHEN, CDR2 SYDVKM. The CDR3: CAGKAGGGNTEAFF. The CDR3 DNA reads as TGTGCCGGCAAGGCAGGGGGTGGGAACACTGAAGCTTTCTTT.

This clonotype was counted many times. V gene TRBV3-1 combines with J gene TRBJ2-1; D unresolved. Trimming removed 1 base at V and 10 bases at J, with 14 bases between. The CDR3 has 14 residues. The V gene's germline CDR1 is LGHDT and CDR2 YNNKEL (reference sequence). As DNA, the CDR3 is TGTGCCAGCAGCCAAGCTGGTGAAGCATGGGAGCAGTTCTTC. Translation gives CASSQAGEAWEQFF.

The chain is built from TRBV7-2 and TRBJ2-7; 9 nucleotides match TRBD1. The CDR3 sequence is 16 residues long. The germline V gene has CDR1 SGHTA and CDR2 FQGNSA. Trimming took 5 bases from V and 7 from J; bases not matched to a gene: 15. CDR3 residues: CASSPYPGQGLREQYF. DNA of the CDR3: TGTGCCAGCAGCCCCTATCCAGGACAGGGGCTAAGGGAGCAGTACTTC. Together with reference TRBV7-2 and TRBJ2-7, the CDR3 gives the full variable domain: GAGVSQSPSNKVTEKGKDVELRCDPISGHTALYWYRQSLGQGLEFLIYFQGNSAPDKSGLPSDRFSAERTGGSVSTLTIQRTQQEDSAVYLCASSPYPGQGLREQYFGPGTRLTVT.

This clonotype was counted a few times. The gene calls are TRBV6-1 and TRBJ1-5, with D possibly matching TRBD1 (5 bases). Trimming stripped 5 bases from V and 2 bases from J, with 13 bases between. The CDR3 extends over 15 amino acids. Germline V gives CDR1 MNHNS, CDR2 SASEGT. CDR3 residues: CASSSGDSRNQPQHF. Here the CDR3 DNA reads TGTGCCAGCAGTTCTGGGGACTCCCGCAATCAGCCCCAGCATTTT.

This chain joins TRBV20-1 and TRBJ2-7; TRBD2 matches 12 bases. With 2 bases clipped from V and 7 bases from J, the junction kept 9 bases outside the gene matches. CDR1 is DFQATT and CDR2 is SNEGSKA in the germline V gene (reference sequence). The CDR3 length is 15 residues. The CDR3 sequence: CSARLRLAGEGEQYF. In nucleotides, the CDR3 is TGCAGTGCTAGACTACGACTAGCGGGAGAAGGAGAGCAGTACTTC.

This clonotype was counted between two and nine times. The chain uses TRBV7-9 and TRBJ2-5, with D perhaps matching TRBD1 or TRBD2 (5 bases each). The CDR3 runs 14 residues. Germline assignment: CDR1 SEHNR and CDR2 FQNEAQ (reference sequence). Trimming pared 4 bases from V and 4 bases from J, leaving 13 bases between. CDR3 sequence: CASSSGIQGETQYF. CDR3 nucleotide sequence: TGTGCCAGCAGCTCCGGGATCCAGGGAGAGACCCAGTACTTC.